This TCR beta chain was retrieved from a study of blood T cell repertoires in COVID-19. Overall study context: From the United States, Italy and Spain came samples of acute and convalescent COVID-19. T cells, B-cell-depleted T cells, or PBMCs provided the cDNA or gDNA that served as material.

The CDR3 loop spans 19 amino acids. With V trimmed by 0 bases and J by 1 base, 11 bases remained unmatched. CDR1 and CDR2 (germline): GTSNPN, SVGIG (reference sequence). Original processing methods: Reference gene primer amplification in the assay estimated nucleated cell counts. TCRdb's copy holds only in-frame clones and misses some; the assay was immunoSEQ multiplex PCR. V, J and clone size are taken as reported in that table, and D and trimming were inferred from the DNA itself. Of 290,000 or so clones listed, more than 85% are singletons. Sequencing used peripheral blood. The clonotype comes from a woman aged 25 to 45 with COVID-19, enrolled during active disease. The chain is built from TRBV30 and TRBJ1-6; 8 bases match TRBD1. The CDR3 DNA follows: TGTGCCTGGAGTGTAAAACGGACAGGGACGGAGTCCTATAATTCACCCCTCCACTTT. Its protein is CAWSVKRTGTESYNSPLHF.